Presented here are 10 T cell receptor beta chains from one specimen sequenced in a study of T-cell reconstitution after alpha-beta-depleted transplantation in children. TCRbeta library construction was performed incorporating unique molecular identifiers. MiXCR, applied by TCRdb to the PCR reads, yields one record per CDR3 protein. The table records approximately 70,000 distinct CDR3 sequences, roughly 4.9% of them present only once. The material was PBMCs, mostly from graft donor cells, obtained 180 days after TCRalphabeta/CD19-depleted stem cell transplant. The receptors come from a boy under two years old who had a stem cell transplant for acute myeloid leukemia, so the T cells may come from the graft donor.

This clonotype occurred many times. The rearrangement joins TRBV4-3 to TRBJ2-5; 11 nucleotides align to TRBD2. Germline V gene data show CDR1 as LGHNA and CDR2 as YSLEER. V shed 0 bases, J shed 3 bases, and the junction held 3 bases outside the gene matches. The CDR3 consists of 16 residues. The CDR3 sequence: CASSQDIAGGKETQYF. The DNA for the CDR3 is TGCGCCAGCAGCCAAGATATAGCGGGGGGGAAAGAGACCCAGTACTTC.

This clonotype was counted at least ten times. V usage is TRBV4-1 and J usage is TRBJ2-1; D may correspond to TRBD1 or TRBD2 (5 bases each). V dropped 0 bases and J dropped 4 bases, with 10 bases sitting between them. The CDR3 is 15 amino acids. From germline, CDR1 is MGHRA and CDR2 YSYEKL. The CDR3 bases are TGCGCCAGCAGCCAAGATTGGGGACCTTACAATGAGCAGTTCTTC. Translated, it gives CASSQDWGPYNEQFF.

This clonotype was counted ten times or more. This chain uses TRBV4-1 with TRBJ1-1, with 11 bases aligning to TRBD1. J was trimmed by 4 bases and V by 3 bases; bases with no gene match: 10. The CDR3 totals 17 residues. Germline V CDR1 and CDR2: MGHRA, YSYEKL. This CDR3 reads CASSHGQGAIQATEAFF. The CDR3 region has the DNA TGCGCCAGCAGCCACGGACAGGGGGCTATCCAGGCCACTGAAGCTTTCTTT.

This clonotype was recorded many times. The CDR3 protein is CASSFGLAGTNEQFF. CDR3 bases: TGTGCCAGCAGTTTTGGACTAGCGGGGACCAATGAGCAGTTCTTC. This rearrangement joins TRBV12-3 or TRBV12-4 to TRBJ2-1, with 12 bases lining up with TRBD2. The CDR3 consists of 15 residues. The trim removed 3 bases at V and 6 bases at J, leaving 3 bases unmatched.

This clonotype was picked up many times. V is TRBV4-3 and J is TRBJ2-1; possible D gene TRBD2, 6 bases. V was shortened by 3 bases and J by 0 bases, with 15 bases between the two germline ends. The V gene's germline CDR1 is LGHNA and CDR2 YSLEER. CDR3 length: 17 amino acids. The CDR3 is CASSQSAPGSSYNEQFF. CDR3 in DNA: TGCGCCAGCAGCCAGTCCGCCCCCGGGAGCTCCTACAATGAGCAGTTCTTC.

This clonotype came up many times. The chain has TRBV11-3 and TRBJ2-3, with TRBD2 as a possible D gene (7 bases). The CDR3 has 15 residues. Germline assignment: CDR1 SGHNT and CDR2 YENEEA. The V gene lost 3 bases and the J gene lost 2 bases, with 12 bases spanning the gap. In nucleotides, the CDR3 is TGTGCCAGCAGCTTGGTCGGGGGGCCCACAGATACGCAGTATTTT. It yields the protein CASSLVGGPTDTQYF.

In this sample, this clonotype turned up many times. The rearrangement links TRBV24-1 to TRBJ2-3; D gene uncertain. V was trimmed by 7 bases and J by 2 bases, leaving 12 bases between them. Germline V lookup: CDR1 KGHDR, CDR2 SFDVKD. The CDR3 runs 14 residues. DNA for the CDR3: TGTGCCACCAGAGGACCACTGGTCACAGATACGCAGTATTTT. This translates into CATRGPLVTDTQYF.

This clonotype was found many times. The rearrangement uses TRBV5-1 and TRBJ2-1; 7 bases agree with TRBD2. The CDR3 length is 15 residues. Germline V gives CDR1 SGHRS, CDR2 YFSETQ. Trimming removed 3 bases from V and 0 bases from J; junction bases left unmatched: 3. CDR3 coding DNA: TGCGCCAGCAGCTGGGGACTACCCTCCTACAATGAGCAGTTCTTC. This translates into CASSWGLPSYNEQFF. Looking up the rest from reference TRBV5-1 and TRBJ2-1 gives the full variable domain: KAGVTQTPRYLIKTRGQQVTLSCSPISGHRSVSWYQQTPGQGLQFLFEYFSETQRNKGNFPGRFSGRQFSNSRSEMNVSTLELGDSALYLCASSWGLPSYNEQFFGPGTRLTVL.

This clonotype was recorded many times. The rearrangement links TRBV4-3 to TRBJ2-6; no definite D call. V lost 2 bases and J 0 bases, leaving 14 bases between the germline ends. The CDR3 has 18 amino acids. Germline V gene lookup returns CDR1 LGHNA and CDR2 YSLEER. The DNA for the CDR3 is TGCGCCAGCAGCCAAAGTTTCTCAGTCCCCTCTGGGGCCAACGTCCTGACTTTC. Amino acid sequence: CASSQSFSVPSGANVLTF.

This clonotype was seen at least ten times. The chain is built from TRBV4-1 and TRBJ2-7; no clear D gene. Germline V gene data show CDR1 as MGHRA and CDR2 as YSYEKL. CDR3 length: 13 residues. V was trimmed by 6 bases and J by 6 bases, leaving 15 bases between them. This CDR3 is CASSQDRTFEQYF. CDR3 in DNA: TGCGCCAGCAGTCAGGACCGAACGTTCGAGCAGTACTTC.